This entry is about one TCR beta chain. Germline V gene lookup returns CDR1 SGHTA and CDR2 FQGNSA. The CDR3 extends over 17 amino acids. With 5 bases clipped from V and 4 bases from J, the junction kept 14 bases outside the gene matches. Sequencing used immunoSEQ multiplex PCR; TCRdb keeps in-frame clones, though not all of them. The sample carries some 110,000 clones, roughly 92% recorded once. This record belongs to a study of T cell changes during pregnancy in multiple sclerosis. The specimen comprised peripheral blood, sampled in the third trimester of pregnancy. The sequence derives from a female donor with multiple sclerosis, enrolled in a pregnancy study. The rearrangement links TRBV7-2 to TRBJ1-2, with 9 positions matching TRBD1. The CDR3 here is CASSLSFRQGGSYGYTF. CDR3 DNA: TGTGCCAGCAGCCTCTCTTTCCGACAGGGGGGGAGCTATGGCTACACCTTC.